Reported below is one T cell receptor beta chain. The V and J ends lost 6 bases and 1 base, in that order; junction bases with no gene match: 8. The CDR3 spans 14 residues. Germline values: CDR1 DFQATT, CDR2 SNEGSKA (reference sequence). The sample belongs to a study of blood T cells in healthy people across ages. The use of a sample-barcoded 5' primer and a J-beta primer mix characterized a second PCR of roughly 6 to 12 cycles. TCRdb itself ran the 5' RACE reads through MiXCR, one entry per CDR3 protein. Here the sample spans roughly 1.7 million distinct CDR3 sequences, roughly 30% being singletons. Sample: blood. The chain recombines TRBV20-1 with TRBJ1-1, with TRBD1 matching 7 bases. This receptor was identified in a young woman in good health. CDR3 bases: TGCAGTGCAATAGACAGGGTCCGGAACACTGAAGCTTTCTTT. Its translation: CSAIDRVRNTEAFF.